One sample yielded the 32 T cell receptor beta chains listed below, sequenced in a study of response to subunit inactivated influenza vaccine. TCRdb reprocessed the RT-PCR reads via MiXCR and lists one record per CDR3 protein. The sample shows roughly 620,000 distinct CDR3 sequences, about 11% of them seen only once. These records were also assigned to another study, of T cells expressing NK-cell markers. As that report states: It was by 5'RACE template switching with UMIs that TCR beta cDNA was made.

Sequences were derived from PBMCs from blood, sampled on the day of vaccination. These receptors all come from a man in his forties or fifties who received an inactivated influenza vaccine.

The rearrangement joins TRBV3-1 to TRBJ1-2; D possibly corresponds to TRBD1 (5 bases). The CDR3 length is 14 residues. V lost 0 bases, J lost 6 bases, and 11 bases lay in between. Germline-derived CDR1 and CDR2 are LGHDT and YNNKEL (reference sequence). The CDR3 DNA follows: TGTGCCAGCAGCCAAGAGAGGACAAGTCATGGCTACACCTTC. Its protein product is CASSQERTSHGYTF.

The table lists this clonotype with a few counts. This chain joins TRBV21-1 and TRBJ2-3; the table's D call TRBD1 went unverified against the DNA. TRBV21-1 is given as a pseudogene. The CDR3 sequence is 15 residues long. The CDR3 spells CASPPRTSEKDTQYF. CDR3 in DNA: TGTGCCAGCCCCCCTCGAACCTCTGAGAAAGATACGCAGTATTTT.

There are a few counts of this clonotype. The CDR3 here is CAIWREGKETQYF. The CDR3 DNA reads as TGTGCCATCTGGCGGGAGGGTAAGGAGACCCAGTACTTC. The chain carries TRBV10-3 and TRBJ2-5, with 9 bases identical to TRBD2. V was pared by 8 bases and J by 5 bases, with 6 bases of the junction left unmatched. The CDR3 is 13 residues long. Germline CDR1 and CDR2: ENHRY and SYGVKD.

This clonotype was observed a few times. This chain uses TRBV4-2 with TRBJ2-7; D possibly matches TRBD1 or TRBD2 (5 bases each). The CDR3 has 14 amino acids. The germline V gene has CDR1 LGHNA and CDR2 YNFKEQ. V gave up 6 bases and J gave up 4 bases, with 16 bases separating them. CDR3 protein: CASSHTGTDYEQYF. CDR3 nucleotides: TGTGCCAGCAGTCATACCGGGACCGATTACGAGCAGTACTTC.

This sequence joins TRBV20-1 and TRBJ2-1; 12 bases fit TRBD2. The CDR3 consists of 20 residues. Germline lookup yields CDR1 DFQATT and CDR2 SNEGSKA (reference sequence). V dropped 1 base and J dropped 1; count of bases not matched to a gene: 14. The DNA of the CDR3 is TGCAGTGCTAGAGGACACCGAACCGGACTAGCGGGATTGTCCTACAATGAGCAGTTCTTC. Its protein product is CSARGHRTGLAGLSYNEQFF.

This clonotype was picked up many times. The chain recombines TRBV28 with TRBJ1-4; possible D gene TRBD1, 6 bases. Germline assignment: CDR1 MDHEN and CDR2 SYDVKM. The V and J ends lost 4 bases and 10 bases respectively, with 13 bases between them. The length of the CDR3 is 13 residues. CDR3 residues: CASSWGAVGKLFF. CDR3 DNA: TGTGCCAGCAGTTGGGGGGCAGTCGGAAAACTGTTTTTT.

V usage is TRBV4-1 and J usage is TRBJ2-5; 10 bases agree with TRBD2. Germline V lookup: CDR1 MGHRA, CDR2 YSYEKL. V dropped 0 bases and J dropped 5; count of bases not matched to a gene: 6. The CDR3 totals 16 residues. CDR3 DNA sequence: TGCGCCAGCAGCCAAGACGAGCGGGGGGGCCGGGAGACCCAGTACTTC. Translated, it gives CASSQDERGGRETQYF.

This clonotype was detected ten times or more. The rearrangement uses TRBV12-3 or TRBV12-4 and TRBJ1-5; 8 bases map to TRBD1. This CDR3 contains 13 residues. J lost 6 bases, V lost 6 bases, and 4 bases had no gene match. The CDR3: CASRLDRGQPQHF. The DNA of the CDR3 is TGTGCCAGCAGACTCGACAGGGGTCAGCCCCAGCATTTT.

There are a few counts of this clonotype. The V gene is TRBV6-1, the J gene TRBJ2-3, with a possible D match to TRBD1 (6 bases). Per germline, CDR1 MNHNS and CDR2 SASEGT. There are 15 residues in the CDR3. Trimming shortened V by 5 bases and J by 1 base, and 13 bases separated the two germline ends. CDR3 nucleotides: TGTGCCAGCAGTCCCCTTGGACAGCGCACAGATACGCAGTATTTT. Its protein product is CASSPLGQRTDTQYF.

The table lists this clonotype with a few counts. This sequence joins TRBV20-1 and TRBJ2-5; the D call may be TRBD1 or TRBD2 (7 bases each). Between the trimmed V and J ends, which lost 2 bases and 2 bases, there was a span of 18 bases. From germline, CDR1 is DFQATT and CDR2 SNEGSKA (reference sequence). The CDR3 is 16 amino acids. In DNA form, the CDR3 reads TGCAGTGCTAGAAAATTCAGGGGGGGTCGACAAGAGACCCAGTACTTC. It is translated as CSARKFRGGRQETQYF.

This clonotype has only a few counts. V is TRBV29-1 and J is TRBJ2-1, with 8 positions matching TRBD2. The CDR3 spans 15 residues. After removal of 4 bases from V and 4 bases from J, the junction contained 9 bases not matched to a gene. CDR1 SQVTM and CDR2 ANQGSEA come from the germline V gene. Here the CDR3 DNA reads TGCAGCGTTGTTTTTTTACTAGCGGCTTACAATGAGCAGTTCTTC. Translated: CSVVFLLAAYNEQFF.

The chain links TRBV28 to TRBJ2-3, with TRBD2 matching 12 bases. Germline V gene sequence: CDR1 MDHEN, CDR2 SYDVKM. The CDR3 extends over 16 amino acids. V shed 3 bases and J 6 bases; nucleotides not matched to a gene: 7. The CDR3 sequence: CASSFPTSGRGDTQYF. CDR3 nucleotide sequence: TGTGCCAGCAGTTTCCCGACTAGCGGGAGAGGGGATACGCAGTATTTT. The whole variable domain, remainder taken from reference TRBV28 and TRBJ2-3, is DVKVTQSSRYLVKRTGEKVFLECVQDMDHENMFWYRQDPGLGLRLIYFSYDVKMKEKGDIPEGYSVSREKKERFSLILESASTNQTSMYLCASSFPTSGRGDTQYFGPGTRLTVL.

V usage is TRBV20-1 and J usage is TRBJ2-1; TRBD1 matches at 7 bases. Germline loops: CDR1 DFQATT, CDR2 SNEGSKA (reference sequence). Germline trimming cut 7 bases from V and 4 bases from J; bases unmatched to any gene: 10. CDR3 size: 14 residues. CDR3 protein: CSVLRDRLYNEQFF. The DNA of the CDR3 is TGCAGTGTCCTCCGGGACAGACTTTACAATGAGCAGTTCTTC.

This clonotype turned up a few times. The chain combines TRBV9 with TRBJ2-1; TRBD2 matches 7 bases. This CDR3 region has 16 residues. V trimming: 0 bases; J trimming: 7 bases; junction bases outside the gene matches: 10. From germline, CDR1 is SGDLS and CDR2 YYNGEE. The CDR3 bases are TGTGCCAGCAGCGTAGACGCCCTTGGACTAGTTAATGAGCAGTTCTTC. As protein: CASSVDALGLVNEQFF.

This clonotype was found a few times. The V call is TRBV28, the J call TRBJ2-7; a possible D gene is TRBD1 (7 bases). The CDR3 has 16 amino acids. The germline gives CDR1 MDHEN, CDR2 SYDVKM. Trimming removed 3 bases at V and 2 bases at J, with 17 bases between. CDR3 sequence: CASSFHGQGGTYEQYF. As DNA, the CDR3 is TGTGCCAGCAGTTTTCACGGCCAGGGGGGCACCTACGAGCAGTACTTC.

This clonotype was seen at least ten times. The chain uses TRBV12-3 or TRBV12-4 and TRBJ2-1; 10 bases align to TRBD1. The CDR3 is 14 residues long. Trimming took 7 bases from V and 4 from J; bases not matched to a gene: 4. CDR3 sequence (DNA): TGTGCCAGCACGGGGACAGGGGCATACAATGAGCAGTTCTTC. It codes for CASTGTGAYNEQFF.

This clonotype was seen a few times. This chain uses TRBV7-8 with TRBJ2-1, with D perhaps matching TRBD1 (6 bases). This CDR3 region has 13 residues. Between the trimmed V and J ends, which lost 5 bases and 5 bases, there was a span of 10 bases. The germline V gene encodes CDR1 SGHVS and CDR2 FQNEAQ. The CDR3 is CASSLYRDNEQFF. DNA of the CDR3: TGTGCCAGCAGCCTTTACAGGGACAATGAGCAGTTCTTC.

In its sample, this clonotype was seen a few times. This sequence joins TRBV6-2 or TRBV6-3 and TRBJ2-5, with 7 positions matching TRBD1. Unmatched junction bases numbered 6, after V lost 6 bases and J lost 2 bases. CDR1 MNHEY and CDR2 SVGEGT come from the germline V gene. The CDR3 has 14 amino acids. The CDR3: CASRPYRGQETQYF. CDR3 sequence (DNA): TGTGCCAGCAGACCGTACAGGGGTCAAGAGACCCAGTACTTC.

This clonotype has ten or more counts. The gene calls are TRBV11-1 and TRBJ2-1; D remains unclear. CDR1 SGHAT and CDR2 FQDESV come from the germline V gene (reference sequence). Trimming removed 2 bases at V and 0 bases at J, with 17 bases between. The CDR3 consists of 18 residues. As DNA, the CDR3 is TGTGCCAGCAGCTTACGTCCGGGCCGGTTTGGCTCCTACAATGAGCAGTTCTTC. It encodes CASSLRPGRFGSYNEQFF.

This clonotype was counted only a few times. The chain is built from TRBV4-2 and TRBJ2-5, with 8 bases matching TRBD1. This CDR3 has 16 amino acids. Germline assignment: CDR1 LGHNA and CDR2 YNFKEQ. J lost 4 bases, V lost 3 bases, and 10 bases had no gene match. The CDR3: CASSQTGTGVPETQYF. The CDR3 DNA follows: TGTGCCAGCAGCCAGACCGGGACAGGAGTCCCAGAGACCCAGTACTTC.

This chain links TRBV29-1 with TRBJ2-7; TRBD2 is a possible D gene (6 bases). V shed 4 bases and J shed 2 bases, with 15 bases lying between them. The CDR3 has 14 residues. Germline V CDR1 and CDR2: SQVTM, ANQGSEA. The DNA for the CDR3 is TGCAGCGTTGCCAAGCTAGCGAAGACCTACGAGCAGTACTTC. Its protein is CSVAKLAKTYEQYF.

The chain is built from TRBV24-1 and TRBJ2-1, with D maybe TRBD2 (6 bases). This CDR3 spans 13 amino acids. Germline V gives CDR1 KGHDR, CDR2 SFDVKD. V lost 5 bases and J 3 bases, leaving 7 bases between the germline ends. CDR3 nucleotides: TGTGCCACCAGTGTGGGACTCTACAATGAGCAGTTCTTC. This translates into CATSVGLYNEQFF.

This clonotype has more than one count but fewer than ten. CDR3 sequence: CATSRGTGGSTGELFF. DNA of the CDR3: TGTGCCACCAGCAGAGGGACAGGGGGAAGCACCGGGGAGCTGTTTTTT. The chain combines TRBV15 with TRBJ2-2; TRBD1 matches 10 bases. This CDR3 spans 16 amino acids. Germline trimming cut 1 base from V and 4 bases from J; bases unmatched to any gene: 3. The germline V gene encodes CDR1 LNHNV and CDR2 YYDKDF (reference sequence).

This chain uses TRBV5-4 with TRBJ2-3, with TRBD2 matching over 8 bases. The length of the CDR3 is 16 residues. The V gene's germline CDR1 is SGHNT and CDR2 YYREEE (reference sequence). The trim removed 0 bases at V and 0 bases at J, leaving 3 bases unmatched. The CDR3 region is CASSLGRGASTDTQYF. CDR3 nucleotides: TGTGCCAGCAGCTTGGGGCGGGGGGCGAGCACAGATACGCAGTATTTT.

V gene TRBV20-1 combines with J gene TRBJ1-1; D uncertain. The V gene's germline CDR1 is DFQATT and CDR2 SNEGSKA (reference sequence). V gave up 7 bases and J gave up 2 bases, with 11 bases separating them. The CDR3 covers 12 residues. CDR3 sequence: CSVELPNTEAFF. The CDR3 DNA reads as TGCAGTGTTGAATTACCCAACACTGAAGCTTTCTTT.

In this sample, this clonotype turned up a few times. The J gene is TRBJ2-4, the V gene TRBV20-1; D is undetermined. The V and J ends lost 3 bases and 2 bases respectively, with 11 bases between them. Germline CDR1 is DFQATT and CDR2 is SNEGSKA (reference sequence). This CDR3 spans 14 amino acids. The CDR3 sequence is CSASRKPSKNIQYF. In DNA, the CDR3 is TGCAGTGCTAGCAGGAAGCCTTCCAAAAACATTCAGTACTTC.

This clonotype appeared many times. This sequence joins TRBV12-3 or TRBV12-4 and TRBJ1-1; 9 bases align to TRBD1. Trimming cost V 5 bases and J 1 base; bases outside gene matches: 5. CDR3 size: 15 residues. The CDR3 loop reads CASSLTGGWNTEAFF. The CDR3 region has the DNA TGTGCCAGCAGTCTTACAGGGGGCTGGAACACTGAAGCTTTCTTT.

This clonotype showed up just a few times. The DNA of the CDR3 is TGCAGCGTTGCAACCTTTAACTACAATGAGCAGTTCTTC. This translates into CSVATFNYNEQFF. The rearrangement links TRBV29-1 to TRBJ2-1; D call uncertain. Trimming cost V 4 bases and J 3 bases, with 10 bases left between them. This CDR3 region has 13 residues. Germline assignment: CDR1 SQVTM and CDR2 ANQGSEA.

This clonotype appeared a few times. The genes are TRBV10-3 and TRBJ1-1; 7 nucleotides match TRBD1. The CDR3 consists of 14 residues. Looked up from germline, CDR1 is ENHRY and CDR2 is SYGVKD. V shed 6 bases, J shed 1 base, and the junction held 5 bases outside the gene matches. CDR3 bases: TGTGCCATCAGGGGGGGACAGAAGAACACTGAAGCTTTCTTT. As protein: CAIRGGQKNTEAFF.

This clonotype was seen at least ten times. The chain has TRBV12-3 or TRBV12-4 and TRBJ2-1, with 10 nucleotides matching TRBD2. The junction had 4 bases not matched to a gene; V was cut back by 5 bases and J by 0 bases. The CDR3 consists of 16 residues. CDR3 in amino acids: CASSNSGGSSYNEQFF. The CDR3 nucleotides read TGTGCCAGCAGTAATAGCGGGGGGAGCTCCTACAATGAGCAGTTCTTC.

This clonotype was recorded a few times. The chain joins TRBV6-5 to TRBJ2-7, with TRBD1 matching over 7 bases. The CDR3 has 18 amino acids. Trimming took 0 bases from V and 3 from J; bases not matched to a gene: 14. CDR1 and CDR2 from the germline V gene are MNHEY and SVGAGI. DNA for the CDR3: TGTGCCAGCAGTTACTCCAGGGGCCTCCGGGACAGCTACTACGAGCAGTACTTC. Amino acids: CASSYSRGLRDSYYEQYF.

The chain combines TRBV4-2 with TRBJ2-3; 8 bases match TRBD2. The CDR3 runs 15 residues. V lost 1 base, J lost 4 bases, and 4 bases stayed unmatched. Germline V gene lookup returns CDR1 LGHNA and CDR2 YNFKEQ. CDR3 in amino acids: CASSQVREGPDTQYF. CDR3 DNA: TGTGCCAGCAGCCAAGTTCGGGAGGGCCCAGATACGCAGTATTTT.